This note documents a single TCR beta chain sequence. Its antigen is unidentified. The PCR ran on 60 Vbeta and 13 Jbeta primers. TCRdb's copy holds only in-frame clones and misses some; the assay was immunoSEQ multiplex PCR. The sample consists of 82,000 or so clones, roughly a tenth of them appearing once. The data derive from a study of cytomegalovirus exposure and HLA in healthy donors. Study observations and caveats: Reportedly, diagnosis of cytomegalovirus status by the classifier showed high specificity and sensitivity.

Between the trimmed V and J ends, which lost 2 bases and 2 bases, there was a span of 10 bases. Germline-derived CDR1 and CDR2 are MDHEN and SYDVKM. This CDR3 is built from 15 residues. Sequenced material: PBMCs. This receptor was obtained from a man between 60 and 75 years old in good health and CMV-seropositive. The chain combines TRBV28 with TRBJ1-5, with TRBD1 as a possible D gene (5 bases). This chain's CDR3 is CASSLDTGGNQPQHF. The CDR3 region has the DNA TGTGCCAGCAGTTTAGATACAGGTGGCAATCAGCCCCAGCATTTT. Complete variable domain (other parts from reference TRBV28 and TRBJ1-5): DVKVTQSSRYLVKRTGEKVFLECVQDMDHENMFWYRQDPGLGLRLIYFSYDVKMKEKGDIPEGYSVSREKKERFSLILESASTNQTSMYLCASSLDTGGNQPQHFGDGTRLSIL.